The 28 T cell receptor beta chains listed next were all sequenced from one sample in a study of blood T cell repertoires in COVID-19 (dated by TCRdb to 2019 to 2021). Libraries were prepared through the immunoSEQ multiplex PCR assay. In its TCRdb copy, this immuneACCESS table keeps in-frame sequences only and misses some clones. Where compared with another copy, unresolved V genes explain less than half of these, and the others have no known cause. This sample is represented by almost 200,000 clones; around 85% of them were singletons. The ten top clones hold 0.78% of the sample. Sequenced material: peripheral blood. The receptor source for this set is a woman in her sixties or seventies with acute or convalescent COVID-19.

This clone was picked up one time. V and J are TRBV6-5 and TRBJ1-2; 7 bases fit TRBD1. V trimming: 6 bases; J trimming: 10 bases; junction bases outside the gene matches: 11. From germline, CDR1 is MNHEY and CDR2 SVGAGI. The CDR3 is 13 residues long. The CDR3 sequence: CASRTTGNKAYTF. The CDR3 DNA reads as TGTGCCAGCAGGACGACAGGGAATAAAGCCTACACCTTC.

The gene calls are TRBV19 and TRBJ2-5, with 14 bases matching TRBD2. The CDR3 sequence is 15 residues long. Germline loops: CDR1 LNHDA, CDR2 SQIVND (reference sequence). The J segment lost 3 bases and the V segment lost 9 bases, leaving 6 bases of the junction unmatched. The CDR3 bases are TGTGCCAGGGCCCAGACTAGCGGGGGGGAAGAGACCCAGTACTTC. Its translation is CARAQTSGGEETQYF.

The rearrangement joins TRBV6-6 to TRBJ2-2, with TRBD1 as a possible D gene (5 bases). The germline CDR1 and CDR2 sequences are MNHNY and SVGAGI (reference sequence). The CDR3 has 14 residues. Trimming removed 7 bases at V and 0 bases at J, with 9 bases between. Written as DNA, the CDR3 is TGTGCCAGCAACCGACAGACGAACACCGGGGAGCTGTTTTTT. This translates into CASNRQTNTGELFF.

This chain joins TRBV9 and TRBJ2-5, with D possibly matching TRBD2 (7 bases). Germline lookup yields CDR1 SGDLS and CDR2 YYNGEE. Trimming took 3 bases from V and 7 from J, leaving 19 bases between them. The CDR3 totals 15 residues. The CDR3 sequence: CASSEYSTGGPTQYF. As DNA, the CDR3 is TGTGCCAGCAGCGAGTACTCCACCGGGGGGCCGACCCAGTACTTC.

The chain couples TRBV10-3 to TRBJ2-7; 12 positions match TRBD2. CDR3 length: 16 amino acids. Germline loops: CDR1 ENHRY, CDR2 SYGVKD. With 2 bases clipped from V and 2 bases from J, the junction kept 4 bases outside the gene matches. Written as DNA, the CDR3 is TGTGCCATCAGTGAGCCCGGACTAGCGGGAACCTACGAGCAGTACTTC. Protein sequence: CAISEPGLAGTYEQYF.

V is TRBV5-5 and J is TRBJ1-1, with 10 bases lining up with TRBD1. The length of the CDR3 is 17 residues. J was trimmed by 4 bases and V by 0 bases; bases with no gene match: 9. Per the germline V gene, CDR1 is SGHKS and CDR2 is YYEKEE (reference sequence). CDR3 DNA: TGTGCCAGCAGCTTGGGAGACAGGGGGCGAATGGGCACTGAAGCTTTCTTT. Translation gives CASSLGDRGRMGTEAFF. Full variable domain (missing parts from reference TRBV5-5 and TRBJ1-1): DAGVTQSPTHLIKTRGQQVTLRCSPISGHKSVSWYQQVLGQGPQFIFQYYEKEERGRGNFPDRFSARQFPNYSSELNVNALLLGDSALYLCASSLGDRGRMGTEAFFGQGTRLTVV.

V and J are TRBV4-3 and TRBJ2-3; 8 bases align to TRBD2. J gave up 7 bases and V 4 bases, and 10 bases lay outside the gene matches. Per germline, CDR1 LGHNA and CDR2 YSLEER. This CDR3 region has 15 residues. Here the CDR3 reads CASSPSLLAGNTQYF. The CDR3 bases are TGCGCCAGCAGCCCTTCGCTCCTAGCGGGTAATACGCAGTATTTT.

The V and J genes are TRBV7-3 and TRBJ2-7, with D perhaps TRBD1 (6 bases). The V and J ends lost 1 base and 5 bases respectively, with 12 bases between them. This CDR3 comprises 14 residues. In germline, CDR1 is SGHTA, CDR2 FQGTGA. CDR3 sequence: CASSLIAGDNEQYF. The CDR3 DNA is TGTGCCAGCAGCTTAATTGCAGGGGACAACGAGCAGTACTTC.

CDR3 sequence (DNA): TGCGCCAGCAGCCCCGGGACAGACTCCCAACGGCAGTACTTC. Translation gives CASSPGTDSQRQYF. The chain has TRBV5-1 and TRBJ2-7, with 7 nucleotides matching TRBD1. The CDR3 sequence is 14 residues long. Germline CDR1 and CDR2: SGHRS and YFSETQ. The junction had 13 bases not matched to a gene; V was cut back by 4 bases and J by 9 bases. The variable domain in full, with the rest retrieved from reference TRBV5-1 and TRBJ2-7, is KAGVTQTPRYLIKTRGQQVTLSCSPISGHRSVSWYQQTPGQGLQFLFEYFSETQRNKGNFPGRFSGRQFSNSRSEMNVSTLELGDSALYLCASSPGTDSQRQYFGPGTRLTVT.

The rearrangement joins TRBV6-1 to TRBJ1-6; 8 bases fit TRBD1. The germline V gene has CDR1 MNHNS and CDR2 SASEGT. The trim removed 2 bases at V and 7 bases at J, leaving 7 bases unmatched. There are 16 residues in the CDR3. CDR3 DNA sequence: TGTGCCAGCAGTGAACCCCCGGCAGGGGGCAATTCACCCCTCCACTTT. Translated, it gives CASSEPPAGGNSPLHF.

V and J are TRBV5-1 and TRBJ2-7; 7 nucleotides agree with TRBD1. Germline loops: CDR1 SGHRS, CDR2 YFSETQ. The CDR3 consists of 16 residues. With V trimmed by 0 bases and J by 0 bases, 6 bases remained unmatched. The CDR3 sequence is CASSLVGRDSSYEQYF. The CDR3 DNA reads TGCGCCAGCAGCTTGGTAGGTCGGGACAGCTCCTACGAGCAGTACTTC. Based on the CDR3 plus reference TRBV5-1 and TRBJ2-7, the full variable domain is KAGVTQTPRYLIKTRGQQVTLSCSPISGHRSVSWYQQTPGQGLQFLFEYFSETQRNKGNFPGRFSGRQFSNSRSEMNVSTLELGDSALYLCASSLVGRDSSYEQYFGPGTRLTVT.

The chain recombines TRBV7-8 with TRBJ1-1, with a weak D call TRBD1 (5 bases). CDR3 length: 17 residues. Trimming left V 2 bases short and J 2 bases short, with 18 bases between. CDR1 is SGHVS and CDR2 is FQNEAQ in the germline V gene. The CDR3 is CASSLRASHRLNTEAFF. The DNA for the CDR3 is TGTGCCAGCAGCTTAAGGGCTTCCCACAGGTTAAACACTGAAGCTTTCTTT.

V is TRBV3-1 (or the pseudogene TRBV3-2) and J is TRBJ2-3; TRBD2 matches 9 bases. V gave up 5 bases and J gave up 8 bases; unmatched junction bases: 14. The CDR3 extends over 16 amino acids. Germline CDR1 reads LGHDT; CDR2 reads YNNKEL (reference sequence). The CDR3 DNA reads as TGTGCCAGCAGCAGGCGGGGGGGCCCTCTCTCGGGTACGCAGTATTTT. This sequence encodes CASSRRGGPLSGTQYF.

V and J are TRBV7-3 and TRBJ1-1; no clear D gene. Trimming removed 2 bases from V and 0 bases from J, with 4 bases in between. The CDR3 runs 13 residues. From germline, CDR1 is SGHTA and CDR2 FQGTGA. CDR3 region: CASSLDMNTEAFF. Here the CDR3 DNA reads TGTGCCAGCAGCTTAGACATGAACACTGAAGCTTTCTTT.

The CDR3 nucleotides read TGCGCCAGCAGCCAAGAGACTACCACCTACGAGCAGTACTTC. Encoded protein: CASSQETTTYEQYF. The chain joins TRBV4-3 to TRBJ2-7; D perhaps matches TRBD2 (5 bases). Germline V gene sequence: CDR1 LGHNA, CDR2 YSLEER. Between the trimmed V and J ends, which lost 0 bases and 2 bases, there was a span of 8 bases. This CDR3 comprises 14 residues.

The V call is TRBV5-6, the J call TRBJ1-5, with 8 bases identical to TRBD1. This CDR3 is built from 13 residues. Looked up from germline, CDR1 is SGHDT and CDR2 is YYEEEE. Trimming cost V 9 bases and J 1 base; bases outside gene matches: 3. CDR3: CAKDRESNQPQHF. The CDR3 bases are TGTGCCAAGGACAGGGAAAGCAATCAGCCCCAGCATTTT.

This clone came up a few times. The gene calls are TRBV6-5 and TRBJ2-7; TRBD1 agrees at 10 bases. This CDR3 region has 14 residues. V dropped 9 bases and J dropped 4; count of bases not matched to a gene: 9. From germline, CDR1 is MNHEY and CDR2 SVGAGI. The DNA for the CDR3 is TGTGCCAGTGTCCTAGGACAGGGGGTTTACGAGCAGTACTTC. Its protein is CASVLGQGVYEQYF.

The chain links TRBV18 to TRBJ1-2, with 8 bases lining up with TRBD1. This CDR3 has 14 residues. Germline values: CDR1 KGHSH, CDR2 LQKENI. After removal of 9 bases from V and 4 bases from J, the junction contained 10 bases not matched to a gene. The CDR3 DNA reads TGTGCCAGTCTCCCCGCGACAGGGGCCTATGGCTACACCTTC. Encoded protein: CASLPATGAYGYTF.

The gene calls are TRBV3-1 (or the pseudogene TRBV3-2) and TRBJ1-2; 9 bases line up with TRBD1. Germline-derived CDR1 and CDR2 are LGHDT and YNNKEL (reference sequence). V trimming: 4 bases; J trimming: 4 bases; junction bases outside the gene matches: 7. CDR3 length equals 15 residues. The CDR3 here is CASSLNRGLTYGYTF. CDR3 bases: TGTGCCAGCAGCCTCAACAGGGGGCTCACCTATGGCTACACCTTC.

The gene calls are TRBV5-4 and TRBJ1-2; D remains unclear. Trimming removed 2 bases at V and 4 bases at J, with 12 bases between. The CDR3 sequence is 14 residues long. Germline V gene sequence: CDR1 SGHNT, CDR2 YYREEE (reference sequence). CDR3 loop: CASSLTDPFYGYTF. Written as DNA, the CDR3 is TGTGCCAGCAGCTTAACAGATCCCTTCTATGGCTACACCTTC. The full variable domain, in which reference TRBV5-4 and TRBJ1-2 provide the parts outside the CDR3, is ETGVTQSPTHLIKTRGQQVTLRCSSQSGHNTVSWYQQALGQGPQFIFQYYREEENGRGNFPPRFSGLQFPNYSSELNVNALELDDSALYLCASSLTDPFYGYTFGSGTRLTVV.

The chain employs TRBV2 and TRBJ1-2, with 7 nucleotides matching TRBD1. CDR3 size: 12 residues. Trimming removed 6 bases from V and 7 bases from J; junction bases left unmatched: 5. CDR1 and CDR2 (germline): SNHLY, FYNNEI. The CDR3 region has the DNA TGTGCCAGCAGAACAGGGGCTGGTGGCTACACCTTC. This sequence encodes CASRTGAGGYTF.

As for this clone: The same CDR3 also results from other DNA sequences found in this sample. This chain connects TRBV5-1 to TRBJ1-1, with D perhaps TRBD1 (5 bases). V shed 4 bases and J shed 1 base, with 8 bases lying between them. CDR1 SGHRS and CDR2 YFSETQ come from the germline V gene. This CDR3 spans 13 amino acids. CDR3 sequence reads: CASSPQGNTEAFF. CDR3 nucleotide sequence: TGCGCCAGCAGCCCGCAGGGGAACACTGAAGCTTTCTTT.

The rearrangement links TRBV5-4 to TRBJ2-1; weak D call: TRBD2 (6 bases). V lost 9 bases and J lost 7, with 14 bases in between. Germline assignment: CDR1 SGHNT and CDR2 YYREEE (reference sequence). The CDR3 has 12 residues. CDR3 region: CATGLTHNEQFF. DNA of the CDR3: TGTGCCACTGGACTAACGCATAATGAGCAGTTCTTC.

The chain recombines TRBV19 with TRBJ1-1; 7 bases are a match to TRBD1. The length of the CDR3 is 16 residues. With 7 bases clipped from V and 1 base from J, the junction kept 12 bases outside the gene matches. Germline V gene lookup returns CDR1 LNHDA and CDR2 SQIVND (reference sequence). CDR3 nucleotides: TGTGCCAGTAAGCGACAGGGCGGACAAAGGAACACTGAAGCTTTCTTT. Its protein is CASKRQGGQRNTEAFF. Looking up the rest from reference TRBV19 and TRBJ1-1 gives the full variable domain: DGGITQSPKYLFRKEGQNVTLSCEQNLNHDAMYWYRQDPGQGLRLIYYSQIVNDFQKGDIAEGYSVSREKKESFPLTVTSAQKNPTAFYLCASKRQGGQRNTEAFFGQGTRLTVV.

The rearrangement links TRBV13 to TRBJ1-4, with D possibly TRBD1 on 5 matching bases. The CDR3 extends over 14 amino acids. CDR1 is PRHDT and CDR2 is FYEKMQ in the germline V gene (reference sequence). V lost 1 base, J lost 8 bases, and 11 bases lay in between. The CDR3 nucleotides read TGTGCCAGCAGCTTAGACAGGATGGTGGAAAAACTGTTTTTT. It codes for CASSLDRMVEKLFF.

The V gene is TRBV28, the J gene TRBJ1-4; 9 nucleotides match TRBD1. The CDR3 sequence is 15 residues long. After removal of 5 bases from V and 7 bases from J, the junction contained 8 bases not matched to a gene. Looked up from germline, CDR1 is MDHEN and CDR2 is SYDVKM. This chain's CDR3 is CASSLTGGIFEKLFF. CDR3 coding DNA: TGTGCCAGCAGTCTAACAGGGGGCATATTTGAAAAACTGTTTTTT.

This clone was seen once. In DNA form, the CDR3 reads TGTGCCAGCAGCTTATACGGGGGAAACTATGGCTACACCTTC. This codes for CASSLYGGNYGYTF. The chain has TRBV7-9 and TRBJ1-2; D might be TRBD1 (5 bases). CDR3 size: 14 residues. Germline loops: CDR1 SEHNR, CDR2 FQNEAQ (reference sequence). V gave up 2 bases and J gave up 2 bases, with 9 bases separating them.

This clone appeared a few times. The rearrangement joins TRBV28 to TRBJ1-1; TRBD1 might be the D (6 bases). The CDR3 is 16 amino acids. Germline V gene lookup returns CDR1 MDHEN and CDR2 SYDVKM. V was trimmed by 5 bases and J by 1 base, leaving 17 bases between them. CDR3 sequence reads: CASSKTPGHRNTEAFF. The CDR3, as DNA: TGTGCCAGCAGTAAAACCCCGGGACACAGGAACACTGAAGCTTTCTTT.